This entry describes one T cell receptor (beta chain). Its target is not known. The data belong to a study of shared clonotypes between healthy human individuals. Overall study results and limits: Generally, naive subsets (rather than memory subsets) showed larger estimated richness. Sampling was confined to blood; repertoires within tissues likely differ. Sequencing depth was expected to affect clonotype sharing among donors.

CDR1 is SGHRS and CDR2 is YFSETQ in the germline V gene. V was pared by 2 bases and J by 5 bases, with 13 bases between. This CDR3 is 14 amino acids long. Each of the donors was a healthy adult who was HIV-negative and had not had a recent acute infection or vaccination. Only in-frame clones appear in the TCRdb table, and some are missing; sequencing was by immunoSEQ multiplex PCR. The sample comprises under 2.5 million clones, around 92% of which are singletons, and about 0.41% rests with the top ten. The sequence came from a man aged 18 to 29 in good health. Some clones in this sample may be carry-over from other donors' samples. The sample comprised naive CD4+ T cells from PBMCs. Subset reported: CD45RA+ positively selected. The chain is built from TRBV5-1 and TRBJ2-5; TRBD1 is a possible D gene (5 bases). CDR3 protein: CASSFRTPLETQYF. CDR3 coding DNA: TGCGCCAGCAGCTTCAGGACACCATTGGAGACCCAGTACTTC.